The following is a T cell receptor beta chain sequence with its context. Its antigen is undetermined. The second PCR ran 7 to 11 cycles with a sample-barcoded 5' primer and J-beta primers. TCRdb re-derived calls from the 5' RACE reads in MiXCR, one entry per CDR3 protein. The table lists about 1.8 million distinct CDR3 sequences, around half of them singletons. This entry is derived from a study of blood T cells in healthy people across ages. Findings and caveats of the study: Roughly linear declines in TCR beta diversity per million T cells occurred with age.

CDR1 is SNHLY and CDR2 is FYNNEI in the germline V gene. The CDR3 contains 12 residues. The clonotype was recovered from a woman in her thirties or forties in good health. Sequencing was carried out using blood. J is TRBJ2-4 and V is TRBV2; D is undetermined. CDR3 residues: CASVGAKNIQYF. The CDR3 DNA is TGTGCAAGCGTGGGGGCCAAAAACATTCAGTACTTC.